Following are 3 T cell receptor beta chains from one sample sequenced in a study of blood T cells in healthy people across ages. A sample-barcoded 5' primer and a J-beta primer mix were used in a second PCR of about 7 to 12 cycles. TCRdb re-called the 5' RACE reads with MiXCR, one entry per CDR3 protein. Of around 1,500,000 distinct CDR3 sequences in the sample, 28% are singletons; the top ten hold 7.7%. The sample comprised blood. The receptors come from a woman aged 25 to 39 in good health.

This clonotype has just a few counts. V usage is TRBV12-3 or TRBV12-4 and J usage is TRBJ2-3; 8 nucleotides match TRBD2. This CDR3 is built from 16 residues. With 4 bases clipped from V and 0 bases from J, the junction kept 6 bases outside the gene matches. This chain's CDR3 is CASSSYSGTSTDTQYF. In DNA, the CDR3 is TGTGCCAGCAGTTCCTATAGCGGGACCAGCACAGATACGCAGTATTTT.

This clonotype turned up a few times. V usage is TRBV5-1 and J usage is TRBJ2-7; D is unresolved. The CDR3 is made up of 14 amino acids. The germline CDR1 and CDR2 sequences are SGHRS and YFSETQ. Trimming removed 4 bases at V and 1 base at J, with 12 bases between. CDR3 sequence: CASSEQPVSYEQYF. CDR3 DNA sequence: TGCGCCAGCAGCGAACAGCCGGTATCCTACGAGCAGTACTTC.

This clonotype was seen many times. The V gene is TRBV12-3 or TRBV12-4, the J gene TRBJ1-6, with unresolved D. CDR3 size: 15 residues. V lost 0 bases and J 1 base, leaving 4 bases between the germline ends. The CDR3 nucleotides read TGTGCCAGCAGTTTAGCAGGGTCCTATAATTCACCCCTCCACTTT. Its translation is CASSLAGSYNSPLHF.